The 19 T cell receptor beta chains below were found in one sample sequenced in a study of blood T cell repertoires in COVID-19. The method was immunoSEQ multiplex PCR; TCRdb's version includes in-frame clones alone and lacks a portion of them. The sample lists about 170,000 clones; roughly 85% were seen once. Sequencing was performed on PBMCs or T cells enriched from blood (not recorded which). The receptors derive from a woman in her seventies in a cohort exposed to, infected with or recovered from COVID-19 (not recorded which).

In its sample, this clone was seen a few times. The V and J genes are TRBV24-1 and TRBJ2-3; D not resolved. This CDR3 comprises 13 residues. Germline values: CDR1 KGHDR, CDR2 SFDVKD. Deletions cut 2 bases from V and 2 bases from J, with 4 bases between. The chain's CDR3 is CATSDSFTDTQYF. The CDR3 region has the DNA TGTGCCACCAGTGATTCCTTCACAGATACGCAGTATTTT.

V and J are TRBV29-1 and TRBJ2-3; 11 bases agree with TRBD2. The germline V gene encodes CDR1 SQVTM and CDR2 ANQGSEA. The CDR3 sequence is 15 residues long. The V segment lost 3 bases and the J segment 0 bases; nucleotides outside the gene matches: 2. This CDR3 reads CSVEGTSGSTDTQYF. The CDR3 DNA follows: TGCAGCGTTGAGGGGACTAGCGGTAGCACAGATACGCAGTATTTT.

The DNA for the CDR3 is TGTGCCAGCAGCCAAGATCTTGAGACCCAGTACTTC. This sequence encodes CASSQDLETQYF. This chain links TRBV14 with TRBJ2-5; D unresolved. The CDR3 is 12 amino acids. Per the germline V gene, CDR1 is SGHDN and CDR2 is FVKESK. V was pared by 0 bases and J by 5 bases, with 4 bases between.

The J gene is TRBJ1-1, the V gene TRBV19; 7 bases align to TRBD1. This CDR3 is built from 17 residues. With 6 bases clipped from V and 0 bases from J, the junction kept 13 bases outside the gene matches. Germline V lookup: CDR1 LNHDA, CDR2 SQIVND (reference sequence). CDR3 sequence: CASRIRGQIFMNTEAFF. CDR3 sequence (DNA): TGTGCCAGTAGGATACGGGGACAGATCTTCATGAACACTGAAGCTTTCTTT.

The J gene is TRBJ1-6, the V gene TRBV11-2, with TRBD1 identical over 7 bases. CDR3 length: 14 amino acids. CDR1 and CDR2 (germline): SGHAT, FQNNGV. V lost 5 bases, J lost 9 bases, and 7 bases stayed unmatched. CDR3 residues: CASSARGGGSPLHF. The CDR3 coding sequence is TGTGCCAGCAGCGCCCGAGGGGGCGGTTCACCCCTCCACTTT.

This chain links TRBV24-1 with TRBJ1-1, with a weak D call TRBD1 (5 bases). The CDR3 has 13 residues. Germline V gene sequence: CDR1 KGHDR, CDR2 SFDVKD. V was clipped by 9 bases and J by 7 bases, with 17 bases between them. Here the CDR3 reads CATSGGSSYEAFF. In nucleotides, the CDR3 is TGTGCCACCTCCGGGGGGTCGAGTTATGAAGCTTTCTTT.

This clone was detected only once. This chain links TRBV2 with TRBJ1-3; D call uncertain. Germline V gene data show CDR1 as SNHLY and CDR2 as FYNNEI. This CDR3 contains 13 residues. The ends were cut back, 7 bases at V and 0 bases at J, with 7 bases in the middle. The CDR3 coding sequence is TGTGCCAGCACTCTGAGCTCTGGAAACACCATATATTTT. Translated, it gives CASTLSSGNTIYF.

The rearrangement links TRBV4-2 to TRBJ1-6, with TRBD1 matching 9 bases. Germline assignment: CDR1 LGHNA and CDR2 YNFKEQ. There are 15 residues in the CDR3. Unmatched junction bases numbered 1, after V lost 0 bases and J lost 7 bases. CDR3 nucleotide sequence: TGTGCCAGCAGCCAAGATGGACAGGGGAATTCACCCCTCCACTTT. Translating gives CASSQDGQGNSPLHF.

This clone has only one observation. V gene TRBV2 combines with J gene TRBJ2-7; the match to TRBD1 covers 9 bases. CDR3 length: 14 residues. V shed 7 bases and J 1 base; nucleotides not matched to a gene: 5. Germline V CDR1 and CDR2: SNHLY, FYNNEI. The CDR3 loop is CASKPGTGSYEQYF. In nucleotides, the CDR3 is TGTGCCAGCAAACCCGGGACAGGGTCCTACGAGCAGTACTTC.

The chain carries TRBV9 and TRBJ2-3, with a weak D call TRBD1 (5 bases). The CDR3 loop spans 14 amino acids. Germline lookup yields CDR1 SGDLS and CDR2 YYNGEE. Trimming removed 1 base at V and 0 bases at J, with 6 bases between. The CDR3 protein is CASSVWGSTDTQYF. The CDR3 DNA sequence: TGTGCCAGCAGCGTATGGGGCAGCACAGATACGCAGTATTTT.

Notes on this clone: The same CDR3 is also encoded by other DNA sequences in this sample. This chain connects TRBV11-2 to TRBJ2-1, with 7 bases matching TRBD2. This CDR3 is built from 15 residues. Germline V gives CDR1 SGHAT, CDR2 FQNNGV. After removal of 3 bases from V and 0 bases from J, the junction contained 2 bases not matched to a gene. The CDR3 DNA sequence: TGTGCCAGCAGCTTCGGCGGGAGCTCCTACAATGAGCAGTTCTTC. Translating gives CASSFGGSSYNEQFF.

The chain combines TRBV7-2 with TRBJ2-1; D may be TRBD2 (6 bases). The CDR3 loop spans 14 amino acids. Trimming cost V 4 bases and J 6 bases, with 13 bases left between them. Looked up from germline, CDR1 is SGHTA and CDR2 is FQGNSA. The CDR3 DNA reads as TGTGCCAGCAGCTCAACCGGGACTGCCAATGAGCAGTTCTTC. Amino acid sequence: CASSSTGTANEQFF.

A word on this clone: Other DNA sequences of this sample code for an identical CDR3. V is TRBV7-2 and J is TRBJ2-7, with TRBD1 matching 9 bases. The CDR3 extends over 14 amino acids. Germline V gene lookup returns CDR1 SGHTA and CDR2 FQGNSA. The trim removed 4 bases at V and 3 bases at J, leaving 4 bases unmatched. The CDR3 DNA follows: TGTGCCAGCAGCTCCGGGACAGGGTTCTACGAGCAGTACTTC. It codes for CASSSGTGFYEQYF.

The genes are TRBV10-1 and TRBJ2-7; D perhaps matches TRBD1 (6 bases). The CDR3 consists of 17 residues. Trimming removed 8 bases at V and 5 bases at J, with 28 bases between. Germline CDR1 and CDR2: WNHNN and SYGVQD (reference sequence). As DNA, the CDR3 is TGCGCCAGCCCTCACACAGGGCCCCTACCACTCACCGACGAGCAGTACTTC. Translation: CASPHTGPLPLTDEQYF.

The chain carries TRBV18 and TRBJ1-5; TRBD1 matches 10 bases. This CDR3 has 14 amino acids. Trimming at V came to 6 bases and at J to 6 bases, leaving 5 bases not matched to a gene. Germline CDR1 is KGHSH and CDR2 is LQKENI. This CDR3 reads CASSGQGLSQPQHF. Written as DNA, the CDR3 is TGTGCCAGCTCGGGACAGGGGTTGAGTCAGCCCCAGCATTTT.

The V and J genes are TRBV12-3 or TRBV12-4 and TRBJ2-7; D is unclear. The length of the CDR3 is 12 residues. The germline V and J ends were trimmed by 5 bases and 5 bases, with 10 bases remaining between them. The CDR3 DNA follows: TGTGCCAGCAGTCCATACACCGACGAGCAGTACTTC. It encodes CASSPYTDEQYF.

This sequence joins TRBV6-5 and TRBJ1-2, with D possibly TRBD1 on 6 matching bases. V lost 2 bases and J lost 1, with 8 bases in between. The CDR3 loop spans 14 amino acids. CDR1 is MNHEY and CDR2 is SVGAGI in the germline V gene. The DNA for the CDR3 is TGTGCCAGCAGTTACGAACAGGGTAACTATGGCTACACCTTC. Translating it yields CASSYEQGNYGYTF.

The chain couples TRBV10-3 to TRBJ1-4; 7 bases are shared with TRBD1. CDR3 length equals 15 residues. J lost 0 bases, V lost 6 bases, and 4 bases had no gene match. Germline V lookup: CDR1 ENHRY, CDR2 SYGVKD. Here the CDR3 DNA reads TGTGCCATCAGCGAGCAGGGGGCAACTAATGAAAAACTGTTTTTT. Encoded protein: CAISEQGATNEKLFF.

This clone has just one count. CDR3: CASSPAGGSEQFF. The DNA for the CDR3 is TGTGCCAGCAGCCCAGCTGGGGGGTCTGAGCAGTTCTTC. The rearrangement joins TRBV12-3 or TRBV12-4 to TRBJ2-1, with a possible D match to TRBD2 (6 bases). CDR3 size: 13 residues. The V end lost 6 bases, the J end lost 9 bases, and 15 bases lay between the germline ends.